This record looks at one T cell receptor (beta chain) sequence and its context. Its antigen is still unknown. The data belong to a study of cytomegalovirus exposure and HLA in healthy donors. Study-wide points: The authors listed 150 to 200 TCR beta chains as cytomegalovirus-associated.

V dropped 4 bases and J dropped 0 bases, with 10 bases sitting between them. From germline, CDR1 is SGHTA and CDR2 FQGNSA. The CDR3 is 15 residues long. Primers included in the PCR were 60 Vbeta and 13 Jbeta primers. Method: immunoSEQ multiplex PCR; TCRdb's copy keeps in-frame clones and lacks some. The table shows some 150,000 clones, with around 62% occurring only once. The sequence was collected from a man in his forties in good health and CMV-seronegative. The chain uses TRBV7-2 and TRBJ2-4; TRBD2 is a possible D gene (6 bases). The specimen was PBMCs. The CDR3 protein is CASSSGLLAKNIQYF. CDR3 sequence (DNA): TGTGCCAGCAGCTCGGGACTCCTAGCCAAAAACATTCAGTACTTC.